This T cell receptor (beta chain) is drawn from a study of T-cell memory formation after mild COVID-19. Study-level information: TCR clusters were mostly confined to one donor each.

The CDR3 has 14 residues. The V gene's germline CDR1 is KGHDR and CDR2 SFDVKD. The ends were cut back, 6 bases at V and 2 bases at J, with 11 bases in the middle. TCR alpha and TCR beta cDNA libraries with sample barcodes and UMIs came from 5'RACE using constant-segment primers. TCRdb independently ran MiXCR on the 5' RACE reads; one entry per CDR3 protein. This sample has around 530,000 distinct CDR3 sequences, with roughly 21% found just once. Study-wide results and limits: Specificity for SARS-CoV-2 was not confirmed among the second-wave clones peaking on day 37. Pre-infection memory harbored some responding clones, suggesting cross-reactive memory joined.

As for this clonotype: Antigen unknown.

The rearrangement uses TRBV24-1 and TRBJ2-3; possibly TRBD2 for D (5 bases). Sequencing used PBMCs or a T cell subset sorted from them (not recorded which). This receptor was taken from an adult woman who had mild COVID-19 (a few samples of this study predate the infection). Cell type and time point are not known. The CDR3 coding sequence is TGTGCCACCAGTCGAGGGTCCATCACAGATACGCAGTATTTT. Its protein is CATSRGSITDTQYF.